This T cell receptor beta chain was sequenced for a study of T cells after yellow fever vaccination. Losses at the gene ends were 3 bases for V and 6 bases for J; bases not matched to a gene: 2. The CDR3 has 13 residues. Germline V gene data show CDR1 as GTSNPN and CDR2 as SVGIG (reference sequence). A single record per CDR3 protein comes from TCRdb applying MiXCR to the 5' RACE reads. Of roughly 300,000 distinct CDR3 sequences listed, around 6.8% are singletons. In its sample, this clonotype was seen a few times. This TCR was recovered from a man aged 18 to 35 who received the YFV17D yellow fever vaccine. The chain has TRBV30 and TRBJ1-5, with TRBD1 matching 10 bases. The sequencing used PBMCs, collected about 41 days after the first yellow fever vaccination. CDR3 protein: CAWSGQGVQPQHF. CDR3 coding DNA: TGTGCCTGGAGCGGACAGGGGGTTCAGCCCCAGCATTTT.